This T cell receptor (beta chain) is from a study of T-cell reconstitution after alpha-beta-depleted transplantation in children. Construction of the TCRbeta library involved unique molecular identifiers. TCRdb itself ran the PCR reads through MiXCR, one entry per CDR3 protein. The top ten hold about 4.5% of the sample, which has approximately 350,000 distinct CDR3 sequences, about 14% seen once. The ends were cut back, 0 bases at V and 2 bases at J, with 4 bases in the middle. The CDR3 totals 13 residues. Germline CDR1 is SGHTA and CDR2 is FQGNSA. This clonotype was detected many times. This TCR was sampled from a human donor who donated a stem cell graft to a child with Fanconi anemia. The rearrangement joins TRBV7-2 to TRBJ1-2, with D unresolved. This specimen consisted of PBMCs, obtained from the stem cell graft. CDR3 region: CASSLAGNYGYTF. CDR3 bases: TGTGCCAGCAGCTTAGCGGGGAACTATGGCTACACCTTC.